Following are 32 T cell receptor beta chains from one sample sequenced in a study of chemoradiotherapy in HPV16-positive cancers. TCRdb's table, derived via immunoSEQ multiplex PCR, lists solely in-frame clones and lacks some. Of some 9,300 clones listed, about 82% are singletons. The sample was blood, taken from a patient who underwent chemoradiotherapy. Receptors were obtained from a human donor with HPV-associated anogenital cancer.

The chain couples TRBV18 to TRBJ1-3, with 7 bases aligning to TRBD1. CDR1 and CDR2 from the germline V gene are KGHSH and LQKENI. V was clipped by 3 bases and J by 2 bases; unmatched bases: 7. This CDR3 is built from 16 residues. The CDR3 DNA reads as TGTGCCAGCTCACCCGAACAAGGGGGCACTGGAAACACCATATATTTT. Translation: CASSPEQGGTGNTIYF.

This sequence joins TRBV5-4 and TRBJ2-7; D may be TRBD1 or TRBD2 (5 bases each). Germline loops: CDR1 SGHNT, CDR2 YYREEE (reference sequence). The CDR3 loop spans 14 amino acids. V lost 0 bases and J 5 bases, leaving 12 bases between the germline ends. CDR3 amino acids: CASSLAQVGDEQYF. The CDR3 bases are TGTGCCAGCAGCTTGGCTCAGGTGGGGGACGAGCAGTACTTC.

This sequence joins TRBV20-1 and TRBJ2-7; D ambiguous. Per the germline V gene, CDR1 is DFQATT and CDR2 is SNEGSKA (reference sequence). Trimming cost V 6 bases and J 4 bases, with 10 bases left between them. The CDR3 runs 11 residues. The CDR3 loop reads CSAIKGYEQYF. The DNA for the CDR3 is TGCAGTGCCATAAAAGGGTACGAGCAGTACTTC.

DNA for the CDR3: TGCGCCAGCAGCCAAGATGCAGGGTTTTATCAAGAGACCCAGTACTTC. Translating it yields CASSQDAGFYQETQYF. The chain is built from TRBV4-3 and TRBJ2-5; D might be TRBD1 (5 bases). The CDR3 spans 16 residues. Germline V gene sequence: CDR1 LGHNA, CDR2 YSLEER. V lost 0 bases and J 2 bases, leaving 13 bases between the germline ends.

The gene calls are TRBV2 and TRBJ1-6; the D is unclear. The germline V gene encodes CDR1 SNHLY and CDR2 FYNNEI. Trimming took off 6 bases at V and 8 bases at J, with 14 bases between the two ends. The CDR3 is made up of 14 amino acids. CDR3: CASSPGPGYSPLHF. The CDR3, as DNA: TGTGCCAGCAGCCCCGGACCGGGATATTCACCCCTCCACTTT.

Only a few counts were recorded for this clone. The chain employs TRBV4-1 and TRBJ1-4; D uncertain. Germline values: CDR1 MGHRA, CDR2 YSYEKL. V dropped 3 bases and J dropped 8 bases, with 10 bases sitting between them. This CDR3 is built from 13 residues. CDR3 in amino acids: CASSQLTQEKLFF. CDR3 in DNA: TGCGCCAGCAGCCAGCTCACCCAAGAAAAACTGTTTTTT.

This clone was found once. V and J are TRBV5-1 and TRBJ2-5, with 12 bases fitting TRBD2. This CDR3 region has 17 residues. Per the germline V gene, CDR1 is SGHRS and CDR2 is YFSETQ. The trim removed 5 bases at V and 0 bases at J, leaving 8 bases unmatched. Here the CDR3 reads CASSVTGLAGYQETQYF. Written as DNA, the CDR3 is TGCGCCAGCAGTGTAACTGGACTAGCGGGGTACCAAGAGACCCAGTACTTC.

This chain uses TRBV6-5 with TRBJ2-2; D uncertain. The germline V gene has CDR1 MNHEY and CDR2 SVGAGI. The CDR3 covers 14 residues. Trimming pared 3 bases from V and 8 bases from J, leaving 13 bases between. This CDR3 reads CASSYSSRGGELFF. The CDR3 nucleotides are TGTGCCAGCAGTTATTCTTCCCGTGGGGGGGAGCTGTTTTTT.

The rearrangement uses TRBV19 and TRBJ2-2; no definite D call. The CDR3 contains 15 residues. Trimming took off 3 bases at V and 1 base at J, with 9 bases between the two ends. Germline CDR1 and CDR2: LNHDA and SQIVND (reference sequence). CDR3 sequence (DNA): TGTGCCAGTAGTATGCAGCCAGGGAACACCGGGGAGCTGTTTTTT. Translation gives CASSMQPGNTGELFF.

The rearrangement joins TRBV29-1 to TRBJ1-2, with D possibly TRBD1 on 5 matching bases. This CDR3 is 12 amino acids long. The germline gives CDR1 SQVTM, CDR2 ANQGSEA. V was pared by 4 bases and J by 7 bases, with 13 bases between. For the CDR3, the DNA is TGCAGCGTTGCGGCAGGGATACGTGGCTACACCTTC. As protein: CSVAAGIRGYTF.

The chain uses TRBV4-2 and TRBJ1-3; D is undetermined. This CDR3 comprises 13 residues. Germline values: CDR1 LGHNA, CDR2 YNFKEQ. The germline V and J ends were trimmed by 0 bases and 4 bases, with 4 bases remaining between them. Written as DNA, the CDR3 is TGTGCCAGCAGCCAAGAATCCGGAAACACCATATATTTT. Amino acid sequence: CASSQESGNTIYF.

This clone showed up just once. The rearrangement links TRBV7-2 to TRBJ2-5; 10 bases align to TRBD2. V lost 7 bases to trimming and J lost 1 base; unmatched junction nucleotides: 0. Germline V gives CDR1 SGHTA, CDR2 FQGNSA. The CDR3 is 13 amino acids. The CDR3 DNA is TGTGCCAGCAAGCGGGGGGGCCAAGAGACCCAGTACTTC. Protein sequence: CASKRGGQETQYF.

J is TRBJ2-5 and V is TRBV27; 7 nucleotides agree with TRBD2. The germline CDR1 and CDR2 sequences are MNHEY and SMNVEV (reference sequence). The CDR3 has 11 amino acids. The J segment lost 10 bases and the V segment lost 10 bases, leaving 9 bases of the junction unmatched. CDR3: CATTGGGDQYF. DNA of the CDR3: TGTGCCACCACGGGGGGTGGGGACCAGTACTTC.

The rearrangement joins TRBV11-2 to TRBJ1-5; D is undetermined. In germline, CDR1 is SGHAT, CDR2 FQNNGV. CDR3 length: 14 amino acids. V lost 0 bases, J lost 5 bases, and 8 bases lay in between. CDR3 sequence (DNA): TGTGCCAGCAGCTTAGAGAACGTTCATCAGCCCCAGCATTTT. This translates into CASSLENVHQPQHF.

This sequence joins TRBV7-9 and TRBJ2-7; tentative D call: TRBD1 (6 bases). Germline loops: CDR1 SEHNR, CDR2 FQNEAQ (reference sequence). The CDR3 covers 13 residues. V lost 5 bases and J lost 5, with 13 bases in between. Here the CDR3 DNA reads TGTGCCAGCAGCCAGGACAGAGGGAACGAGCAGTACTTC. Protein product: CASSQDRGNEQYF.

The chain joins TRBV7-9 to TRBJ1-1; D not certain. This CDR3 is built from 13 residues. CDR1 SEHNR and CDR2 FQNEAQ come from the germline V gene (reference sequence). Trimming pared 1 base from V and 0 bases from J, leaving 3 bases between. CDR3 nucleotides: TGTGCCAGCAGCTTAGTAGTGAACACTGAAGCTTTCTTT. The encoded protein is CASSLVVNTEAFF. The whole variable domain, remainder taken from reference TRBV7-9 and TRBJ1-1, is DTGVSQNPRHKITKRGQNVTFRCDPISEHNRLYWYRQTLGQGPEFLTYFQNEAQLEKSRLLSDRFSAERPKGSFSTLEIQRTEQGDSAMYLCASSLVVNTEAFFGQGTRLTVV.

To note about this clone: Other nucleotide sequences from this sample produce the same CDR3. CDR3 sequence reads: CASSVDGEPYEQYF. The CDR3 DNA sequence: TGTGCCAGCAGCGTAGACGGTGAACCGTACGAGCAGTACTTC. The chain joins TRBV9 to TRBJ2-7; no firm D call. This CDR3 has 14 amino acids. Trimming took 0 bases from V and 4 from J, leaving 11 bases between them. Germline CDR1 is SGDLS and CDR2 is YYNGEE.

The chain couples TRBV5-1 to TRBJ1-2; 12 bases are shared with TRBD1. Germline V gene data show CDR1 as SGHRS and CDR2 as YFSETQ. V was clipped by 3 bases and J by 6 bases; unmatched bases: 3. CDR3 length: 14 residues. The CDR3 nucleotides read TGCGCCAGCAGCTCCGGGACAGGGGGCGATGGCTACACCTTC. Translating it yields CASSSGTGGDGYTF. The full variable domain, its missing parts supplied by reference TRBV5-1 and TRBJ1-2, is KAGVTQTPRYLIKTRGQQVTLSCSPISGHRSVSWYQQTPGQGLQFLFEYFSETQRNKGNFPGRFSGRQFSNSRSEMNVSTLELGDSALYLCASSSGTGGDGYTFGSGTRLTVV.

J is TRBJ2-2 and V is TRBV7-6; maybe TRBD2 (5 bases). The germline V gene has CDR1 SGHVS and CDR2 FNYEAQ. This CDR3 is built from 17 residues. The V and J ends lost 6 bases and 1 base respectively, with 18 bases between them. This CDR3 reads CASRQLGRAGNTGELFF. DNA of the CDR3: TGTGCCAGCAGACAATTAGGAAGGGCGGGGAACACCGGGGAGCTGTTTTTT.

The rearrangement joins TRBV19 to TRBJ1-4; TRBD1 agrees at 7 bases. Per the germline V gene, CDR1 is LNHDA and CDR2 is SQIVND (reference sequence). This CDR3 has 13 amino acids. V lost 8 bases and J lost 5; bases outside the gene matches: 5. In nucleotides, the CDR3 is TGTGCCAGTGCCGGGACAGCAAATGAAAAACTGTTTTTT. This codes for CASAGTANEKLFF.

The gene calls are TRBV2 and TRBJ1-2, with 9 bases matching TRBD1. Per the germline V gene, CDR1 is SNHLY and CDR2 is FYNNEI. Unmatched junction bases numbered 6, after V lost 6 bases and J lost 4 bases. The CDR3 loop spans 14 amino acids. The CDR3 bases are TGTGCCAGCAGCCAAGACAGGGGGACCTATGGCTACACCTTC. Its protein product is CASSQDRGTYGYTF.

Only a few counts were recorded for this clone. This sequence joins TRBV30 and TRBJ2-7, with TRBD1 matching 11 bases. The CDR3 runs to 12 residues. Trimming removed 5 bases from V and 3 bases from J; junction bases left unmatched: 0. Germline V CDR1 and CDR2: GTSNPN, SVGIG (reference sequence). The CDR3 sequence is CAWGTGGYEQYF. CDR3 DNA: TGTGCCTGGGGGACAGGGGGCTACGAGCAGTACTTC.

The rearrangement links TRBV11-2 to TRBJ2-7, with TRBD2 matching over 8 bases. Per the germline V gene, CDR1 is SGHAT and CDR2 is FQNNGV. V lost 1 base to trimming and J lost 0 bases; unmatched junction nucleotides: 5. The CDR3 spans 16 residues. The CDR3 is CASSLVPRGASYEQYF. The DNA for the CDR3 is TGTGCCAGCAGCTTAGTTCCGCGGGGGGCCTCCTACGAGCAGTACTTC.

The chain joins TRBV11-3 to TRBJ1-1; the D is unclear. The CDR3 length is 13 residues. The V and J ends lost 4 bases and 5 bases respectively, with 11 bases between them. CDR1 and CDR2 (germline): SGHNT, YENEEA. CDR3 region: CASSSTRGTEAFF. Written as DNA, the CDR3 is TGTGCCAGCAGCTCCACGCGAGGGACTGAAGCTTTCTTT.

CDR3 amino acids: CASSLVWTQQETQYF. The CDR3 bases are TGTGCCAGCAGCTTAGTCTGGACCCAACAAGAGACCCAGTACTTC. The V and J genes are TRBV7-2 and TRBJ2-5; D gene ambiguous. Trimming shortened V by 1 base and J by 2 bases, and 11 bases separated the two germline ends. The CDR3 sequence is 15 residues long. Germline-derived CDR1 and CDR2 are SGHTA and FQGNSA.

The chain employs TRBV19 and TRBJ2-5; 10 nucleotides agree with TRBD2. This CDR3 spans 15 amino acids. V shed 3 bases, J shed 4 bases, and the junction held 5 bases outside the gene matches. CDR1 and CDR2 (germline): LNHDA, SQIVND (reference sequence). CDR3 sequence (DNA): TGTGCCAGTAGTATCCTAGCGGGGGCTGGAGAGACCCAGTACTTC. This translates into CASSILAGAGETQYF.

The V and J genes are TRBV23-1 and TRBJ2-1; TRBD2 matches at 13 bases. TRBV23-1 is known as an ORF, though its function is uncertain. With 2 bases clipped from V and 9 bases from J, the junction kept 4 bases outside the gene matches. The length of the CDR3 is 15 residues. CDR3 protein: CASSQPGLAGSEQFF. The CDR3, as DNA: TGCGCCAGCAGTCAACCGGGACTAGCGGGGAGTGAGCAGTTCTTC.

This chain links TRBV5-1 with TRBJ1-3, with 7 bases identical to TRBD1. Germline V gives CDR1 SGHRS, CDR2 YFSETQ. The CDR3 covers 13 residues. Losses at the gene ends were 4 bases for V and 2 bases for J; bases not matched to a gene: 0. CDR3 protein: CASSGTAGNTIYF. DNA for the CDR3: TGCGCCAGCAGCGGGACAGCTGGAAACACCATATATTTT.

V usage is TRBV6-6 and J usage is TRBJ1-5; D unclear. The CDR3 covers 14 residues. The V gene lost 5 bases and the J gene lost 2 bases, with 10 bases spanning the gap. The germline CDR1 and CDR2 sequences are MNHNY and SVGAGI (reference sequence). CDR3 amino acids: CASSQIQGNQPQHF. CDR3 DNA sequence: TGTGCCAGCAGTCAAATTCAGGGCAATCAGCCCCAGCATTTT.

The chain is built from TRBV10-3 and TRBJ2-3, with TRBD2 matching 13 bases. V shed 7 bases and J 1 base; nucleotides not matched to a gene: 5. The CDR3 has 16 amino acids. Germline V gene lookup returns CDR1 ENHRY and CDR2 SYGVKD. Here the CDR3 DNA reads TGTGCCATCACCCCGGGGACTAGCGGGGGCACAGATACGCAGTATTTT. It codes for CAITPGTSGGTDTQYF.

CDR3 DNA sequence: TGTGCCAGCAAACTAAGGACAGGGGGCTCTGAAAAACTGTTTTTT. Protein product: CASKLRTGGSEKLFF. This sequence joins TRBV2 and TRBJ1-4, with TRBD1 matching over 11 bases. The V gene end was trimmed by 7 bases and the J gene end by 7 bases; junction bases not matched to a gene: 8. The CDR3 sequence is 15 residues long. The germline V gene encodes CDR1 SNHLY and CDR2 FYNNEI.

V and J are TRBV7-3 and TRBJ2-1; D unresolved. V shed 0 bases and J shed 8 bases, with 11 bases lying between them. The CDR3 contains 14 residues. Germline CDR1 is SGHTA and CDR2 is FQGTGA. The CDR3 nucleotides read TGTGCCAGCAGCTTAACTGGCGGCTCGGATGAGCAGTTCTTC. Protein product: CASSLTGGSDEQFF.